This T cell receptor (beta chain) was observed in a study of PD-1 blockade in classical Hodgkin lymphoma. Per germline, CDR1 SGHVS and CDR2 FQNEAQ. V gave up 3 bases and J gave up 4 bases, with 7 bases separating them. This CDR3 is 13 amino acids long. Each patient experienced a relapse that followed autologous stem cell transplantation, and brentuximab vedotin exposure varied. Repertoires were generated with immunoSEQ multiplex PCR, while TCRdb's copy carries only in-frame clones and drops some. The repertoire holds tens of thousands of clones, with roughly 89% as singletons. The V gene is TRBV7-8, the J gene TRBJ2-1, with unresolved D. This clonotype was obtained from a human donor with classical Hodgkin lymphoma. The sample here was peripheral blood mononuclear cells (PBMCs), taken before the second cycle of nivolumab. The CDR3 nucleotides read TGTGCCAGCAGCTTTACCTCGTACAATGAGCAGTTCTTC. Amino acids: CASSFTSYNEQFF.